This T cell receptor (beta chain) was captured by sequencing in a study of CD8 T cells in ankylosing spondylitis. TCRdb called the 5' RACE reads again in MiXCR, with one record for every CDR3 protein. There are hundreds of thousands of distinct CDR3 sequences in the sample; roughly 27% occur only once, and about 0.9% lies in the top ten. This clonotype has just a few counts. Its antigen is currently unknown. The V segment lost 10 bases and the J segment 6 bases; nucleotides outside the gene matches: 14. The CDR3 has 15 residues. Germline values: CDR1 SEHNR, CDR2 FQNEAQ (reference sequence). Findings and limits, study-wide: Seemingly distinctive of ankylosing spondylitis blood was a TCR beta motif formed by eight highly homologous variants.

This sequence originates from a male donor with ankylosing spondylitis. The rearrangement uses TRBV7-9 and TRBJ2-1, with 8 bases identical to TRBD2. The specimen was blood, either unsorted or a sorted T cell fraction (not recorded which). CDR3 protein: CAMGIAGRLANEQFF. Here the CDR3 DNA reads TGTGCCATGGGGATAGCGGGAAGATTAGCCAATGAGCAGTTCTTC. The full variable domain, rest sourced from reference TRBV7-9 and TRBJ2-1, is DTGVSQNPRHKITKRGQNVTFRCDPISEHNRLYWYRQTLGQGPEFLTYFQNEAQLEKSRLLSDRFSAERPKGSFSTLEIQRTEQGDSAMYLCAMGIAGRLANEQFFGPGTRLTVL.